This T cell receptor (beta chain) was identified in a study of T cells after yellow fever vaccination. Study-level results: Clonotypes found in both CD4 and CD8 compartments made up a small share. Bulk-population clonotypes that are abundant could appear as contaminants in FACS-sorted repertoires.

TCRdb reanalysed the 5' RACE reads using MiXCR and keeps one entry per CDR3 protein. The top ten clones hold approximately 15% of a sample with some 400,000 distinct CDR3 sequences, 6.2% of them seen once. The CDR3 totals 14 residues. Germline V lookup: CDR1 SNHLY, CDR2 FYNNEI. J lost 8 bases, V lost 6 bases, and 9 bases had no gene match. With regard to this clonotype: Its antigen is not identified.

This sample comprised PBMCs, obtained 5 days after the yellow fever booster vaccination. This chain links TRBV2 with TRBJ1-4; 7 bases fit TRBD1. The sequence derives from a man aged 30-40 years who received the YFV17D yellow fever vaccine. The DNA for the CDR3 is TGTGCCAGCAGCTCCGACAGGGTGGGGGAAAAACTGTTTTTT. It translates to CASSSDRVGEKLFF. Combining the CDR3 with reference TRBV2 and TRBJ1-4 gives the whole variable domain EPEVTQTPSHQVTQMGQEVILRCVPISNHLYFYWYRQILGQKVEFLVSFYNNEISEKSEIFDDQFSVERPDGSNFTLKIRSTKLEDSAMYFCASSSDRVGEKLFFGSGTQLSVL.